One and the same sample provided the 15 T cell receptor beta chains below, sequenced in a study of T cells after somatic rescue of genetic block. The data were produced by immunoSEQ multiplex PCR, yet TCRdb's version contains in-frame clones alone and is incomplete. This repertoire shows more than 65,000 clones, approximately 91% found once; its top ten account for roughly 2.9%. The sample taken for sequencing was peripheral blood mononuclear cells (PBMCs). The receptor source for this set is a man aged 25 to 40.

In DNA form, the CDR3 reads TGTGCCAGCAGTGAACTGGACAGGAAAGATTCACCCCTCCACTTT. It specifies CASSELDRKDSPLHF. The chain recombines TRBV25-1 with TRBJ1-6; 7 bases are shared with TRBD1. The germline V gene has CDR1 MGHDK and CDR2 SYGVNS. The CDR3 is 15 residues long. V lost 2 bases to trimming and J lost 8 bases; unmatched junction nucleotides: 6.

The chain employs TRBV19 and TRBJ1-5; D unclear. The V end lost 1 base, the J end lost 0 bases, and 7 bases lay between the germline ends. Germline V gene data show CDR1 as LNHDA and CDR2 as SQIVND (reference sequence). The length of the CDR3 is 15 residues. The CDR3 loop reads CASSIVATSNQPQHF. The DNA of the CDR3 is TGTGCCAGTAGTATAGTGGCAACTAGCAATCAGCCCCAGCATTTT. The full variable domain, completed using reference TRBV19 and TRBJ1-5, is DGGITQSPKYLFRKEGQNVTLSCEQNLNHDAMYWYRQDPGQGLRLIYYSQIVNDFQKGDIAEGYSVSREKKESFPLTVTSAQKNPTAFYLCASSIVATSNQPQHFGDGTRLSIL.

This clone has a single count. The chain couples TRBV7-9 to TRBJ1-1; D call uncertain. There are 13 residues in the CDR3. V was clipped by 3 bases and J by 4 bases, with 9 bases between them. Germline assignment: CDR1 SEHNR and CDR2 FQNEAQ (reference sequence). Written as DNA, the CDR3 is TGTGCCAGCAGCTTGGGTGGCTCCACTGAAGCTTTCTTT. It translates to CASSLGGSTEAFF.

This clone was counted between two and nine times. The chain carries TRBV7-9 and TRBJ1-1, with D possibly being TRBD1 (5 bases). CDR1 is SEHNR and CDR2 is FQNEAQ in the germline V gene (reference sequence). CDR3 length: 14 amino acids. Trimming pared 5 bases from V and 11 bases from J, leaving 21 bases between. The chain's CDR3 is CASSPRGAPGGAFF. The CDR3 DNA reads TGTGCCAGCAGCCCAAGGGGTGCCCCGGGTGGGGCTTTCTTT.

This chain links TRBV2 with TRBJ2-7; 10 positions agree with TRBD1. Per germline, CDR1 SNHLY and CDR2 FYNNEI. J was trimmed by 7 bases and V by 5 bases; bases with no gene match: 5. The length of the CDR3 is 13 residues. This CDR3 is CASSTGQGDEQYF. CDR3 nucleotide sequence: TGTGCCAGCAGTACTGGACAGGGGGATGAGCAGTACTTC.

The CDR3 spells CASRTGQQTYEQYF. The CDR3 nucleotides read TGTGCCAGCAGGACGGGACAGCAGACCTACGAGCAGTACTTC. The genes are TRBV6-1 and TRBJ2-7; 7 nucleotides match TRBD1. This CDR3 is 14 amino acids long. Trimming at V came to 6 bases and at J to 2 bases, leaving 7 bases not matched to a gene. CDR1 and CDR2 (germline): MNHNS, SASEGT.

The chain has TRBV10-3 and TRBJ2-5; 9 bases fit TRBD1. V dropped 7 bases and J dropped 1; count of bases not matched to a gene: 1. There are 13 residues in the CDR3. Germline V gene data show CDR1 as ENHRY and CDR2 as SYGVKD. CDR3 sequence reads: CAIMGQGQETQYF. CDR3 DNA sequence: TGTGCCATCATGGGACAGGGCCAAGAGACCCAGTACTTC.

The V call is TRBV9, the J call TRBJ2-3; 8 nucleotides agree with TRBD2. Germline lookup yields CDR1 SGDLS and CDR2 YYNGEE. CDR3 size: 16 residues. Trimming cost V 3 bases and J 0 bases; bases outside gene matches: 6. The CDR3 region is CASSGQAGASTDTQYF. In DNA, the CDR3 is TGTGCCAGCAGCGGCCAAGCGGGGGCAAGCACAGATACGCAGTATTTT.

J is TRBJ1-5 and V is TRBV28, with D tentatively TRBD1 (5 bases). The ends were cut back, 2 bases at V and 3 bases at J, with 8 bases in the middle. There are 14 residues in the CDR3. Germline V gives CDR1 MDHEN, CDR2 SYDVKM. This CDR3 reads CASSLRGYNQPQHF. DNA of the CDR3: TGTGCCAGCAGTTTAAGGGGTTACAATCAGCCCCAGCATTTT.

The V and J genes are TRBV2 and TRBJ1-1; tentatively, D is TRBD1 (6 bases). Trimming took 4 bases from V and 5 from J, leaving 11 bases between them. Per the germline V gene, CDR1 is SNHLY and CDR2 is FYNNEI. The CDR3 runs to 13 residues. CDR3 DNA sequence: TGTGCCAGCAGTGTCAACAGGGAGACTGAAGCTTTCTTT. Amino acids: CASSVNRETEAFF.

The rearrangement uses TRBV19 and TRBJ2-7; 9 nucleotides match TRBD2. The CDR3 has 14 amino acids. Germline values: CDR1 LNHDA, CDR2 SQIVND (reference sequence). Losses at the gene ends were 5 bases for V and 3 bases for J; bases not matched to a gene: 5. The CDR3 DNA sequence: TGTGCCAGTAGTCCGCAGACTAGCGGCTACGAGCAGTACTTC. Its translation: CASSPQTSGYEQYF.

The rearrangement links TRBV27 to TRBJ1-1; TRBD1 is a possible D gene (5 bases). V was clipped by 5 bases and J by 1 base, with 20 bases between them. The CDR3 runs to 17 residues. Germline CDR1 and CDR2: MNHEY and SMNVEV (reference sequence). The CDR3 sequence is CASSPQASWQGNTEAFF. CDR3 nucleotide sequence: TGTGCCAGCAGTCCCCAGGCTTCGTGGCAGGGGAACACTGAAGCTTTCTTT.

The sample holds one count of this clone. A read error may produce the germline difference seen at one junction end. The genes are TRBV19 and TRBJ1-3, with D possibly matching TRBD1 (6 bases). The V gene's germline CDR1 is LNHDA and CDR2 SQIVND (reference sequence). The CDR3 totals 21 residues. CDR3 bases: TGTGCCAGTAGTATCGGGTTCCTCTCGACAGGCCCGAGGTCCTCTGAAAACACCATATATTTT. Amino acid sequence: CASSIGFLSTGPRSSENTIYF.

This clone has just one count. V gene TRBV15 combines with J gene TRBJ2-1; tentatively, D is TRBD1 or TRBD2 (5 bases each). The CDR3 runs to 13 residues. CDR1 LNHNV and CDR2 YYDKDF come from the germline V gene (reference sequence). Trimming shortened V by 5 bases and J by 10 bases, and 15 bases separated the two germline ends. CDR3 nucleotides: TGTGCCACCAGCGTGTTGAGGGGCGGCGAGCAGTTCTTC. Its translation is CATSVLRGGEQFF.

This chain joins TRBV4-2 and TRBJ2-3; TRBD2 agrees at 8 bases. Germline assignment: CDR1 LGHNA and CDR2 YNFKEQ. The CDR3 totals 16 residues. Trimming at V came to 2 bases and at J to 4 bases, leaving 8 bases not matched to a gene. The CDR3, as DNA: TGTGCCAGCAGCCAACCAGCGGGACTAGGGGCAGATACGCAGTATTTT. Translation gives CASSQPAGLGADTQYF.